A selection of T cell receptor beta chains follows, all from one sample in a study of breast tumors, draining lymph nodes, adjacent tissues. TCRdb re-derived calls from the multiplex PCR reads in MiXCR, one entry per CDR3 protein. The sample records tens of thousands of distinct CDR3 sequences, approximately 22% being singletons. The sequenced material came from breast tumor tissue. The receptors shown here come from a female donor with breast cancer. Some clones in this sample may be carry-over from other donors' samples. The CDR3 runs from the conserved cysteine through the conserved F or W. The order of the fields is J gene, D gene, clone size, V gene, CDR3 DNA, CDR3 protein. D genes are given only for firm matches. Some rows mark clone size as missing; the rest say once, few, many or name a class of expanded clone.

>TRBJ2-6|.|many|TRBV7-2
TGTGCCAGCAGTTCAATTGCGAGACAGGTCCTCTCTGGGGCCAACGTCCTGACTTTC
CASSSIARQVLSGANVLTF
>TRBJ2-5|.|many|TRBV6-1
TGTGCCAGCAGTGACGGGACGGTCCAAGAGACCCAGTACTTC
CASSDGTVQETQYF
>TRBJ1-1|.|.|TRBV6-1
TGTGCCAGCAGTCCTTCCGGGGGGCAAATGAACACTGAAGCTTTCTTT
CASSPSGGQMNTEAFF
>TRBJ1-2|.|many|TRBV5-1
TGCGCCAGCAGCTTGGCGAGGGATGGCTACACCTTC
CASSLARDGYTF
>TRBJ1-2|TRBD1|many|TRBV6-1
TGTGCCAGCAGTGACAGGGACAGGGGGCTTGGAGGCTACACCTTC
CASSDRDRGLGGYTF
>TRBJ1-6|TRBD1|many|TRBV12-3/TRBV12-4
TGTGCCAGCAGTATACAGGGGAGCAATTCACCCCTCCACTTT
CASSIQGSNSPLHF
>TRBJ1-4|.|many|TRBV29-1
TGCAGCGTTGAGACCGCAGGGAGGGGTGTATCTGGGCTGTTTTTT
CSVETAGRGVSGLFF
>TRBJ2-3|.|many|TRBV28
TGTGCCAGCAGCTCCTCTCGAACAGATACGCAGTATTTT
CASSSSRTDTQYF
>TRBJ1-4|.|.|TRBV19
TGTGCCAGTAGTAAATGGGGGCCTAATGAAAAACTGTTTTTT
CASSKWGPNEKLFF
>TRBJ2-5|TRBD2|.|TRBV2
TGTGCCAGCAGTGAACGGGCAGAACTAGCGGGAGTAAAAGAGACCCAGTACTTC
CASSERAELAGVKETQYF
>TRBJ2-7|.|many|TRBV4-1
TGCGCCAGCAGCCAAGAGGGCGGGGTTGGGAACGAGCAGTACTTC
CASSQEGGVGNEQYF
>TRBJ2-2|TRBD1|.|TRBV5-1
TGCGCCAGCAGCTTGCTTGCTCAGGACAGGGATTACGCCGGGGAGCTGTTTTTT
CASSLLAQDRDYAGELFF
>TRBJ2-5|.|many|TRBV5-8
TGTGCCAGCAGCTTGGCAGGGCCCCCAGAGACCCAGTACTTC
CASSLAGPPETQYF
>TRBJ2-7|.|many|TRBV3-1
TGTGCCAGCAGCCAAGCTTCCTACGAGCAGTACTTC
CASSQASYEQYF